This T cell receptor (beta chain) was found in a study of graft-versus-host responses after intestinal transplantation. The method was immunoSEQ multiplex PCR; TCRdb's version includes in-frame clones alone and lacks a portion of them. Among tens of thousands of clones listed, about 95% were seen once. This CDR3 comprises 13 residues. Between the trimmed V and J ends, which lost 2 bases and 6 bases, there was a span of 10 bases. Germline V gives CDR1 SGDLS, CDR2 YYNGEE. This clone was recorded only once. The clonotype was recovered from a human patient who received an intestinal transplant, so some T cells may come from the graft donor. V and J are TRBV9 and TRBJ2-3, with unresolved D. The starting material was PBMCs, obtained 16 days after intestinal transplant. The CDR3, as DNA: TGTGCCAGCAGCGTGGATCGAAGGGATACGCAGTATTTT. Its protein product is CASSVDRRDTQYF.